Below, 32 T cell receptor beta chains from the same sample are listed, as sequenced in a study of blood T cell repertoires in COVID-19. Sequenced by immunoSEQ multiplex PCR; TCRdb stores in-frame clones only, minus some. Of 50,000 or so clones in the sample, 91% were seen once. The sample taken for sequencing was peripheral blood. These receptors came from a man between 70 and 80 years old with active COVID-19.

This chain connects TRBV18 to TRBJ2-1; 8 bases agree with TRBD2. The CDR3 loop spans 17 amino acids. CDR1 is KGHSH and CDR2 is LQKENI in the germline V gene. J was trimmed by 1 base and V by 0 bases; bases with no gene match: 5. The CDR3, as DNA: TGTGCCAGCTCACCACCGGTCGGGGGGGGATCCTACAATGAGCAGTTCTTC. It specifies CASSPPVGGGSYNEQFF.

The V gene is TRBV4-3, the J gene TRBJ2-5; D not certain. CDR1 LGHNA and CDR2 YSLEER come from the germline V gene. This CDR3 is built from 14 residues. V was trimmed by 0 bases and J by 4 bases, leaving 9 bases between them. CDR3 in DNA: TGCGCCAGCAGCCAAGATCCTAGTTCAGAGACCCAGTACTTC. Its protein product is CASSQDPSSETQYF.

This chain uses TRBV20-1 with TRBJ2-7; 8 nucleotides line up with TRBD2. The CDR3 is 15 residues long. Germline V gene data show CDR1 as DFQATT and CDR2 as SNEGSKA (reference sequence). Trimming took 3 bases from V and 2 from J; bases not matched to a gene: 9. The CDR3 loop is CSASYVQRGTYEQYF. CDR3 nucleotide sequence: TGCAGTGCTAGTTACGTCCAGCGGGGGACCTACGAGCAGTACTTC.

The chain has TRBV7-3 and TRBJ2-5; 7 bases align to TRBD2. The CDR3 spans 15 residues. In germline, CDR1 is SGHTA, CDR2 FQGTGA. The trim removed 2 bases at V and 4 bases at J, leaving 7 bases unmatched. This CDR3 reads CASSLGGVNGETQYF. The CDR3 nucleotides are TGTGCCAGCAGCTTAGGGGGGGTTAATGGAGAGACCCAGTACTTC.

V is TRBV7-8 and J is TRBJ2-2; TRBD2 might be the D (6 bases). Germline loops: CDR1 SGHVS, CDR2 FQNEAQ. Trimming stripped 5 bases from V and 1 base from J, with 14 bases between. The CDR3 sequence is 16 residues long. The CDR3 coding sequence is TGTGCCAGCAGCAGCCCGGGACTCCTGAACACCGGGGAGCTGTTTTTT. It is translated as CASSSPGLLNTGELFF.

The chain combines TRBV20-1 with TRBJ2-7; 7 nucleotides line up with TRBD2. The ends lost 3 bases at V and 4 bases at J; junction bases unmatched: 9. Germline lookup yields CDR1 DFQATT and CDR2 SNEGSKA (reference sequence). The CDR3 consists of 14 residues. In DNA form, the CDR3 reads TGCAGTGCTAGTCGGGAGGATAGTTTATACGAGCAGTACTTC. Translated: CSASREDSLYEQYF.

The chain couples TRBV4-1 to TRBJ1-3; D uncertain. The germline CDR1 and CDR2 sequences are MGHRA and YSYEKL. The CDR3 is 16 residues long. V was shortened by 3 bases and J by 2 bases, with 14 bases between the two germline ends. The DNA for the CDR3 is TGCGCCAGCAGCCACCCCGGACGGGAAACTGGAAACACCATATATTTT. Amino acid sequence: CASSHPGRETGNTIYF.

This clone was counted between two and nine times. This chain links TRBV7-9 with TRBJ1-1; D is undetermined. This CDR3 is built from 18 residues. Germline lookup yields CDR1 SEHNR and CDR2 FQNEAQ (reference sequence). V was clipped by 4 bases and J by 3 bases, with 24 bases between them. The CDR3 region has the DNA TGTGCCAGCAGCTCCATCCGGGGTCCCGGCTATCGTCACACTGAAGCTTTCTTT. It translates to CASSSIRGPGYRHTEAFF. Full variable domain (rest looked up from reference TRBV7-9 and TRBJ1-1): DTGVSQNPRHKITKRGQNVTFRCDPISEHNRLYWYRQTLGQGPEFLTYFQNEAQLEKSRLLSDRFSAERPKGSFSTLEIQRTEQGDSAMYLCASSSIRGPGYRHTEAFFGQGTRLTVV.

The chain has TRBV11-2 and TRBJ2-7, with D tentatively TRBD1 (5 bases). CDR1 SGHAT and CDR2 FQNNGV come from the germline V gene. V gave up 2 bases and J gave up 1 base, with 15 bases separating them. The CDR3 consists of 16 residues. The CDR3 protein is CASSLHVQTVSYEQYF. The CDR3 DNA reads TGTGCCAGCAGCTTACACGTACAGACAGTATCCTACGAGCAGTACTTC. Variable domain in full (rest from reference TRBV11-2 and TRBJ2-7): EAGVAQSPRYKIIEKRQSVAFWCNPISGHATLYWYQQILGQGPKLLIQFQNNGVVDDSQLPKDRFSAERLKGVDSTLKIQPAKLEDSAVYLCASSLHVQTVSYEQYFGPGTRLTVT.

The CDR3 nucleotides read TGTGCCAGCAGTAGACAGGGTGGTGACACTGAAGCTTTCTTT. Encoded protein: CASSRQGGDTEAFF. V gene TRBV28 combines with J gene TRBJ1-1, with TRBD1 matching 7 bases. Germline lookup yields CDR1 MDHEN and CDR2 SYDVKM. This CDR3 contains 14 residues. The V and J ends lost 5 bases and 3 bases, in that order; junction bases with no gene match: 6.

The rearrangement joins TRBV5-1 to TRBJ2-5, with a tentative D call TRBD1 (7 bases). This CDR3 has 15 residues. Trimming took 0 bases from V and 5 from J, leaving 14 bases between them. Germline CDR1 and CDR2: SGHRS and YFSETQ. The CDR3 DNA reads as TGCGCCAGCAGCTTGGGGAGGGGGCGTGAGGAGACCCAGTACTTC. It encodes CASSLGRGREETQYF.

The chain employs TRBV20-1 and TRBJ2-7; 7 bases agree with TRBD1. Unmatched junction bases numbered 3, after V lost 7 bases and J lost 3 bases. The CDR3 consists of 11 residues. Germline lookup yields CDR1 DFQATT and CDR2 SNEGSKA (reference sequence). The CDR3 is CSGAGGYEQYF. The CDR3 DNA reads as TGCAGTGGGGCAGGGGGCTACGAGCAGTACTTC.

The chain is built from TRBV7-2 and TRBJ2-7, with 9 bases that match TRBD1. This CDR3 is built from 14 residues. Germline CDR1 SGHTA, CDR2 FQGNSA. V shed 3 bases, J shed 4 bases, and the junction held 4 bases outside the gene matches. As DNA, the CDR3 is TGTGCCAGCAGCTTGGGACAGGGTCGGTACGAGCAGTACTTC. Amino acids: CASSLGQGRYEQYF.

This chain uses TRBV24-1 with TRBJ1-2; 8 nucleotides align to TRBD1. Per germline, CDR1 KGHDR and CDR2 SFDVKD. The V segment lost 5 bases and the J segment 4 bases; nucleotides outside the gene matches: 5. This CDR3 has 14 residues. The CDR3 DNA follows: TGTGCCACCAGTGTAGCAGGGGGCGCCTATGGCTACACCTTC. This translates into CATSVAGGAYGYTF.

This clone is a singleton in its sample. The V gene is TRBV6-5, the J gene TRBJ1-2, with 11 bases identical to TRBD1. The trim removed 6 bases at V and 3 bases at J, leaving 6 bases unmatched. From germline, CDR1 is MNHEY and CDR2 SVGAGI. The CDR3 runs 15 residues. CDR3 in amino acids: CASRTGQGDYYGYTF. In DNA, the CDR3 is TGTGCCAGCAGGACGGGACAGGGGGACTACTATGGCTACACCTTC.

This chain connects TRBV3-1 (or the pseudogene TRBV3-2) to TRBJ2-5; TRBD2 matches at 10 bases. From germline, CDR1 is LGHDT and CDR2 YNNKEL (reference sequence). This CDR3 contains 14 residues. With V trimmed by 1 base and J by 4 bases, 0 bases remained unmatched. The chain's CDR3 is CASSQGTSGETQYF. The CDR3 DNA reads TGTGCCAGCAGCCAAGGGACTAGCGGAGAGACCCAGTACTTC.

The chain couples TRBV11-2 to TRBJ2-1; D is perhaps TRBD2 (5 bases). The CDR3 extends over 15 amino acids. Trimming shortened V by 5 bases and J by 0 bases, and 11 bases separated the two germline ends. CDR1 is SGHAT, CDR2 FQNNGV, per germline. CDR3 in amino acids: CASSRGLASYNEQFF. In DNA, the CDR3 is TGTGCCAGCAGCCGCGGACTCGCCTCCTACAATGAGCAGTTCTTC.

The chain carries TRBV6-5 and TRBJ1-2; D is possibly TRBD1 (5 bases). CDR1 and CDR2 from the germline V gene are MNHEY and SVGAGI. CDR3 size: 15 residues. V lost 0 bases and J lost 7, with 15 bases in between. CDR3 sequence reads: CASSYSMAREGGYTF. CDR3 nucleotides: TGTGCCAGCAGTTACTCGATGGCCAGGGAGGGTGGCTACACCTTC.

The chain couples TRBV10-2 to TRBJ2-7; possibly TRBD2 for D (6 bases). Trimming took off 0 bases at V and 13 bases at J, with 13 bases between the two ends. The length of the CDR3 is 12 residues. CDR1 is WSHSY and CDR2 is SAAADI in the germline V gene. CDR3 residues: CASSESRTGEYF. CDR3 nucleotides: TGCGCCAGCAGTGAGTCGCGGACGGGGGAATACTTC.

J is TRBJ2-5 and V is TRBV4-3, with D possibly matching TRBD1 (6 bases). The CDR3 is 18 residues long. The V gene's germline CDR1 is LGHNA and CDR2 YSLEER. V gave up 3 bases and J gave up 3 bases, with 23 bases separating them. The CDR3 reads CASSHGPVARAGEETQYF. The CDR3 bases are TGCGCCAGCAGCCACGGACCGGTCGCGCGGGCAGGGGAAGAGACCCAGTACTTC.

The chain has TRBV5-1 and TRBJ1-4; D perhaps matches TRBD1 (5 bases). Germline values: CDR1 SGHRS, CDR2 YFSETQ. V was trimmed by 8 bases and J by 7 bases, leaving 15 bases between them. This CDR3 spans 13 amino acids. CDR3 sequence: CASRQRIGEKLFF. CDR3 nucleotide sequence: TGCGCCAGTAGACAGAGGATTGGTGAAAAACTGTTTTTT. The full variable domain, its missing parts supplied by reference TRBV5-1 and TRBJ1-4, is KAGVTQTPRYLIKTRGQQVTLSCSPISGHRSVSWYQQTPGQGLQFLFEYFSETQRNKGNFPGRFSGRQFSNSRSEMNVSTLELGDSALYLCASRQRIGEKLFFGSGTQLSVL.

The chain recombines TRBV4-1 with TRBJ2-2, with unresolved D. CDR1 MGHRA and CDR2 YSYEKL come from the germline V gene. The CDR3 is 14 amino acids. V lost 1 base and J lost 4, with 7 bases in between. In DNA form, the CDR3 reads TGCGCCAGCAGCCAAGTCCGAGTCACCGGGGAGCTGTTTTTT. Protein product: CASSQVRVTGELFF.

The chain employs TRBV7-9 and TRBJ1-6, with a weak D call TRBD1 (5 bases). V was trimmed by 4 bases and J by 1 base, leaving 11 bases between them. Looked up from germline, CDR1 is SEHNR and CDR2 is FQNEAQ (reference sequence). This CDR3 is 16 amino acids long. The chain's CDR3 is CASSSGGGSYNSPLHF. CDR3 DNA sequence: TGTGCCAGCAGCTCCGGGGGAGGGTCCTATAATTCACCCCTCCACTTT.

The DNA of the CDR3 is TGTGCCAGTAGTATTGCAGGGGCTAACTATGGCTACACCTTC. Its translation: CASSIAGANYGYTF. The chain recombines TRBV19 with TRBJ1-2; TRBD1 might be the D (6 bases). The CDR3 consists of 14 residues. CDR1 LNHDA and CDR2 SQIVND come from the germline V gene (reference sequence). V was pared by 3 bases and J by 0 bases, with 8 bases between.

The chain uses TRBV12-2 and TRBJ2-1; TRBD1, as called in the table, went unchecked against the DNA. TRBV12-2 is described as a pseudogene. The CDR3 is made up of 15 amino acids. Here the CDR3 DNA reads TGTGCAAGTCGCTTAGGTAGGGGGCCGTGCAATGAGCAGTTCTTC. Translated, it gives CASRLGRGPCNEQFF.

V and J are TRBV28 and TRBJ1-1, with 8 nucleotides matching TRBD1. The CDR3 has 15 amino acids. Trimming at V came to 4 bases and at J to 1 base, leaving 5 bases not matched to a gene. From germline, CDR1 is MDHEN and CDR2 SYDVKM. This CDR3 is CASSWGDRTNTEAFF. CDR3 DNA sequence: TGTGCCAGCAGTTGGGGGGACAGGACGAACACTGAAGCTTTCTTT.

The chain uses TRBV27 and TRBJ2-7, with 9 bases fitting TRBD2. The CDR3 covers 13 residues. The germline CDR1 and CDR2 sequences are MNHEY and SMNVEV (reference sequence). Trimming took 7 bases from V and 5 from J; bases not matched to a gene: 6. The CDR3 loop reads CASTRAGGHEQYF. In DNA form, the CDR3 reads TGTGCCAGCACAAGAGCGGGAGGACACGAGCAGTACTTC.

This clone appeared a single time. Germline and junction disagree at one end, which may indicate a read error. The rearrangement joins TRBV7-7 to TRBJ2-5, with 7 bases matching TRBD1. This CDR3 comprises 17 residues. Germline V CDR1 and CDR2: SSHAT, FNYEAQ (reference sequence). The CDR3 here is CASSLEVAFRGQETQYF. The CDR3 DNA follows: TGTGCTAGCAGCTTAGAAGTGGCGTTTAGGGGGCAGGAGACCCAGTACTTC.

The count of this clone is one. The chain employs TRBV2 and TRBJ1-5; 7 bases match TRBD1. Trimming at V came to 8 bases and at J to 3 bases, leaving 13 bases not matched to a gene. This CDR3 is built from 16 residues. The germline V gene encodes CDR1 SNHLY and CDR2 FYNNEI. DNA of the CDR3: TGTGCCAGCGCAGAGTTAGGGGGCCCCCTCAATCAGCCCCAGCATTTT. Translated, it gives CASAELGGPLNQPQHF.

This clone has just a few counts. J is TRBJ1-3 and V is TRBV19; D is ambiguous. With 9 bases removed from V and 4 bases from J, the gap between germline ends came to 7 bases. CDR1 is LNHDA, CDR2 SQIVND, per germline (reference sequence). The CDR3 contains 11 residues. The CDR3 DNA follows: TGTGCCAGCATAGCAGGAAACACCATATATTTT. As protein: CASIAGNTIYF.

Regarding this clone: At one of its ends the junction is not consistent with the germline gene, which may arise from a read error. V and J are TRBV3-1 (or the pseudogene TRBV3-2) and TRBJ2-7; TRBD1 matches at 8 bases. The CDR3 loop spans 18 amino acids. Germline lookup yields CDR1 LGHDT and CDR2 YNNKEL (reference sequence). CDR3 protein: CASSQGIPRQGWTYEQYF. In DNA, the CDR3 is TGTGCCAGCAGTCAAGGGATCCCGCGACAGGGGTGGACCTACGAGCAGTACTTC.

This chain's CDR3 is CASSAGQGGFPGELFF. As DNA, the CDR3 is TGTGCCAGCAGTGCCGGACAGGGGGGTTTCCCCGGGGAGCTGTTTTTT. The chain carries TRBV6-1 and TRBJ2-2, with 10 bases lining up with TRBD1. Germline V CDR1 and CDR2: MNHNS, SASEGT. This CDR3 has 16 residues. V shed 4 bases and J 6 bases; nucleotides not matched to a gene: 8.